This TCR beta chain was sequenced for a study of regulatory T cells in long-lasting Graves disease. Time point of the sample: newly diagnosed GD, antithyroid drugs for less than 3 months. From RNA extracted from PBMCs, the TCR library was made. On this clonotype: With a far larger clone one base away, a read error is the likely cause.

Arm-PCR of CDR3 regions with iRepertoire HTBI primers generated TCR beta libraries. TCRdb recomputed calls from the multiplex PCR reads with MiXCR, one row per CDR3 protein. This table holds around 500,000 distinct CDR3 sequences, more than 10% found once. Another study also made use of these data, one on T cells in Graves' hyperthyroidism and ophthalmopathy.

The clonotype comes from a woman in her twenties or thirties with Graves disease. The sequencing here drew on peripheral blood mononuclear cells (PBMCs), taken at new diagnosis, from a patient treated with antithyroid drugs.

The CDR3 protein is CASSLRLRAGSPTDTQYF. The CDR3 DNA reads as TGTGCCAGCAGTTTACGGTTAAGGGCAGGGAGTCCCACAGATACGCAGTATTTT. This sequence joins TRBV7-9 and TRBJ2-3; D assignment may be TRBD1 or TRBD2 (5 bases each). Germline values: CDR1 SEHNR, CDR2 FQNEAQ (reference sequence). This CDR3 has 18 residues. V lost 6 bases to trimming and J lost 2 bases, with 24 bases between them.